The source of this TCR beta chain is a study of cytomegalovirus exposure and HLA in healthy donors. Findings and limits, study-wide: Most of the CMV-associated TCR beta chains (in a later analysis) appeared to be HLA-restricted. A missense variant in DCLRE1C was later tied to TCR beta V- and J-gene trimming.

CDR1 and CDR2 from the germline V gene are ENHRY and SYGVKD. V lost 7 bases to trimming and J lost 7 bases; unmatched junction nucleotides: 7. The CDR3 runs to 12 residues. About this clone itself: Its antigen is unknown.

The PCR had 60 Vbeta and 13 Jbeta primers. Per the study methods: Later reanalysis found 60 million to 90 million unique TCR beta chains, some 10 million of them shared. This table comes from immunoSEQ multiplex PCR, and its TCRdb copy is limited to in-frame clones, with some not included. That table furnishes V, J and clone size, whereas the DNA furnished D and trimming. In the table there are around 160,000 clones, around 78% of which are singletons. Healthy people donating bone marrow made up the donors. This rearrangement joins TRBV10-3 to TRBJ2-7; 7 nucleotides line up with TRBD1. This clonotype was obtained from a woman aged 18-29 years in good health and CMV-seronegative. The sequenced sample consisted of PBMCs. CDR3 bases: TGTGCCATCACCTCGACAGGGAGTGAGCAGTACTTC. Translation gives CAITSTGSEQYF.